These 4 T cell receptor beta chains were all obtained from the same sample, sequenced in a study of shared clonotypes between healthy human individuals. Sequencing was performed with immunoSEQ multiplex PCR; in TCRdb, only in-frame clones are kept and a portion is missing. The sample consists of roughly 1,000,000 clones, 75% to 80% of them appearing once. Sequenced: memory CD4+ T cells from PBMCs. Subset in this sample: CD45RA-negative fraction. The receptors were sampled from a man aged 18 to 29 in good health. Some clones in this sample may be carry-over from other donors' samples.

The rearrangement joins TRBV2 to TRBJ1-3, with a possible D match to TRBD1 (5 bases). Trimming shortened V by 6 bases and J by 0 bases, and 15 bases separated the two germline ends. The length of the CDR3 is 16 residues. The V gene's germline CDR1 is SNHLY and CDR2 FYNNEI. This chain's CDR3 is CASRASGGFSGNTIYF. Here the CDR3 DNA reads TGTGCCAGCAGAGCATCCGGGGGATTCTCTGGAAACACCATATATTTT.

This clone was seen only a few times. This chain uses TRBV14 with TRBJ1-2; 10 nucleotides match TRBD1. CDR3 length equals 16 residues. V dropped 1 base and J dropped 1; count of bases not matched to a gene: 3. CDR1 and CDR2 from the germline V gene are SGHDN and FVKESK. CDR3 sequence (DNA): TGTGCCAGCAGCCAAGGCCGGACAGGGGGTAACTATGGCTACACCTTC. Its translation is CASSQGRTGGNYGYTF.

This chain connects TRBV7-2 to TRBJ1-1; D is perhaps TRBD1 (5 bases). CDR3 length: 12 residues. The V gene lost 5 bases and the J gene lost 10 bases, with 14 bases spanning the gap. In germline, CDR1 is SGHTA, CDR2 FQGNSA. The CDR3 DNA follows: TGTGCCAGCAGCCCCGGGGCAGGCGGAGCTTTCTTT. It is translated as CASSPGAGGAFF.

The CDR3 is CASSEGWREQYF. The CDR3, as DNA: TGCGCCAGCAGTGAAGGGTGGCGCGAGCAGTACTTC. This chain joins TRBV10-1 and TRBJ2-7, with D unclear. Per the germline V gene, CDR1 is WNHNN and CDR2 is SYGVQD (reference sequence). The CDR3 contains 12 residues. V was pared by 3 bases and J by 6 bases, with 9 bases between.